A single sample is the source of the 6 T cell receptor beta chains below, sequenced in a study of blood T cell repertoires in COVID-19. Assay used: immunoSEQ multiplex PCR; TCRdb lists only in-frame clones, some missing. This table holds 200,000 to 250,000 clones, over 80% found once. The sample consisted of peripheral blood. These receptors were collected from a woman between 25 and 40 years old with COVID-19, enrolled during active disease.

The chain recombines TRBV4-3 with TRBJ1-1, with unresolved D. CDR1 LGHNA and CDR2 YSLEER come from the germline V gene. The CDR3 consists of 14 residues. With 1 base removed from V and 1 base from J, the gap between germline ends came to 7 bases. CDR3 DNA sequence: TGCGCCAGCAGCCAAGCCCCAAAGAACACTGAAGCTTTCTTT. Protein product: CASSQAPKNTEAFF.

This chain links TRBV3-1 (or the pseudogene TRBV3-2) with TRBJ2-6; possibly TRBD1 for D (6 bases). CDR1 LGHDT and CDR2 YNNKEL come from the germline V gene (reference sequence). Trimming left V 0 bases short and J 1 base short, with 19 bases between. This CDR3 is built from 20 residues. The CDR3 here is CASSQEDVQGSLSGANVLTF. CDR3 nucleotides: TGTGCCAGCAGCCAAGAGGATGTGCAGGGGAGTTTGTCTGGGGCCAACGTCCTGACTTTC.

There are a few counts of this clone. The genes are TRBV27 and TRBJ2-7, with a possible D match to TRBD1 (5 bases). Germline CDR1 MNHEY, CDR2 SMNVEV (reference sequence). Between the trimmed V and J ends, which lost 2 bases and 6 bases, there was a span of 14 bases. The CDR3 covers 14 residues. CDR3: CASSLVQGRSEQYF. DNA of the CDR3: TGTGCCAGCAGTTTAGTCCAGGGCAGGAGCGAGCAGTACTTC.

This clone has a handful of counts. The chain combines TRBV10-3 with TRBJ1-2; a weak D match, TRBD1 (5 bases). Trimming shortened V by 0 bases and J by 6 bases, and 14 bases separated the two germline ends. In germline, CDR1 is ENHRY, CDR2 SYGVKD. The CDR3 runs 15 residues. CDR3 DNA: TGTGCCATCAGTGAGTCGAGCAGCAGGGTGGATGGCTACACCTTC. This encodes CAISESSSRVDGYTF.

This chain links TRBV5-4 with TRBJ2-2; 13 positions match TRBD2. J gave up 5 bases and V 0 bases, and 4 bases lay outside the gene matches. The CDR3 sequence is 17 residues long. CDR1 is SGHNT, CDR2 YYREEE, per germline (reference sequence). The CDR3 coding sequence is TGTGCCAGCAGCTTGGGCGGGGGACTAGCGGGAACCGGGGAGCTGTTTTTT. Amino acid sequence: CASSLGGGLAGTGELFF.

This clone was seen once. This chain joins TRBV18 and TRBJ1-5; the D is unclear. CDR3 size: 13 residues. Germline CDR1 reads KGHSH; CDR2 reads LQKENI. Deletions cut 1 base from V and 4 bases from J, with 5 bases between. The CDR3 loop reads CASSPLENQPQHF. The CDR3 DNA is TGTGCCAGCTCACCACTAGAGAATCAGCCCCAGCATTTT. Combining the CDR3 with reference TRBV18 and TRBJ1-5 gives the whole variable domain NAGVMQNPRHLVRRRGQEARLRCSPMKGHSHVYWYRQLPEEGLKFMVYLQKENIIDESGMPKERFSAEFPKEGPSILRIQQVVRGDSAAYFCASSPLENQPQHFGDGTRLSIL.